This note documents a single T cell receptor beta chain sequence. The length of the CDR3 is 13 residues. Germline-derived CDR1 and CDR2 are MGHRA and YSYEKL. The V gene lost 2 bases and the J gene lost 4 bases, with 8 bases spanning the gap. The data originate from a study of shared clonotypes between healthy human individuals. Naive CD8 cells were CD45RO-negative, positively selected for CCR7, excluding terminally differentiated effector memory CD45RA+ cells. Evenly divided among several immunoSEQ plates was the genomic DNA of each subset. Replicate PCRs run on sorted subsets employed 200 ng DNA, tens of thousands of T cell genomes. In the study's own analysis: Filtering differed because ImmunoSEQ produced junction-only sequences that carried no quality scores. Some clones are missing from TCRdb's copy, which holds only in-frame ones; the method was immunoSEQ multiplex PCR. For V, J and clone size, that table is used; D and trimming come from the DNA. The sample carries over 750,000 clones, roughly 96% recorded once.

The chain carries TRBV4-1 and TRBJ1-1; D not resolved. What was sequenced was naive CD8+ T cells sorted from blood. The TCR was taken from a young man in good health. CDR3 sequence reads: CASSQPALTEAFF. As DNA, the CDR3 is TGCGCCAGCAGCCAACCAGCCCTCACTGAAGCTTTCTTT.